This T cell receptor (beta chain) is drawn from a study of blood T cell repertoires in COVID-19. The V gene end was trimmed by 9 bases and the J gene end by 7 bases; junction bases not matched to a gene: 9. CDR3 length: 14 residues. Per the germline V gene, CDR1 is MNHEY and CDR2 is SVGAGI. Data came from immunoSEQ multiplex PCR; TCRdb stores just in-frame clones and leaves some out. Here the sample spans roughly 86,000 clones, 80% being singletons. The specimen was peripheral blood. This chain uses TRBV6-5 with TRBJ2-1; 10 bases map to TRBD2. The receptor was derived from a man aged 45-65 years who had recovered from COVID-19. The CDR3 loop reads CASRTAGGKNEQFF. CDR3 nucleotides: TGTGCCAGTAGGACAGCGGGAGGGAAGAATGAGCAGTTCTTC.